This TCR beta chain stems from a study of regulatory T cells in long-lasting Graves disease. Time point meaning: newly diagnosed GD, antithyroid drugs for less than 3 months. From RNA extracted from PBMCs, the TCR library was made. CDR3 length equals 20 residues. The J segment lost 5 bases and the V segment lost 6 bases, leaving 24 bases of the junction unmatched. Looked up from germline, CDR1 is DFQATT and CDR2 is SNEGSKA (reference sequence). To make TCR beta libraries, researchers used iRepertoire HTBI primers and Arm-PCR of CDR3 regions. Via MiXCR, TCRdb re-called the multiplex PCR reads, giving one row per CDR3 protein. The sample carries about 540,000 distinct CDR3 sequences, roughly 13% recorded once. The same data also contributed to another study, on T cells in Graves' hyperthyroidism and ophthalmopathy.

The specimen was peripheral blood mononuclear cells (PBMCs), collected at new diagnosis, from a patient treated with antithyroid drugs. V gene TRBV20-1 combines with J gene TRBJ2-7; 14 positions agree with TRBD2. The clonotype originates from a man between 25 and 39 years old with Graves disease. As DNA, the CDR3 is TGCAGTGCCATAAGGCCCGGACCGGGACTAGCGGGAGTTGGGCGGAACGAGCAGTACTTC. It specifies CSAIRPGPGLAGVGRNEQYF.